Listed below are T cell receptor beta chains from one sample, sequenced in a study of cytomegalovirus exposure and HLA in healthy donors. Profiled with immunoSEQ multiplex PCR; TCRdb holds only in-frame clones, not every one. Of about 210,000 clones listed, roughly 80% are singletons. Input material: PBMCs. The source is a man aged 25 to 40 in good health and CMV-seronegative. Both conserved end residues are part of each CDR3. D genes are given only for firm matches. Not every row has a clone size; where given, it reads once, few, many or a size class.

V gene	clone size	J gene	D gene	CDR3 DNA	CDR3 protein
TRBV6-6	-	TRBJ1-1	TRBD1	TGTGCCAGCATTATGACAGGGGACTTAAACACTGAAGCTTTCTTT	CASIMTGDLNTEAFF
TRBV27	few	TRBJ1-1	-	TGTGCCAGCAGTTTAATAGCAGGGATGAACACTGAAGCTTTCTTT	CASSLIAGMNTEAFF
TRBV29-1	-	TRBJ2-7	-	TGCAGCGTTGAAGTCACAGGGTACGAGCAGTACTTC	CSVEVTGYEQYF
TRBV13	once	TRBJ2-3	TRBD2	TGTGCCAGCAGCTTTTGGACTAGCGGGGGGGCAAGAGATACGCAGTATTTT	CASSFWTSGGARDTQYF
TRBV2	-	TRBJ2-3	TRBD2	TGTGCCAGCAGCCGCCGGGGGGGCGAAGCAGATACGCAGTATTTT	CASSRRGGEADTQYF
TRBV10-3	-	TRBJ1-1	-	TGTGCCATCAGTGAGTCCCAGGCGGGTTTGAAAGCTTTCTTT	CAISESQAGLKAFF
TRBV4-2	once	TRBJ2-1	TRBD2	TGTGCCAGCACCCCTTGGGGGGGAACCTCCTACAATGAGCAGTTCTTC	CASTPWGGTSYNEQFF
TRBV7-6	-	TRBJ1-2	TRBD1	TGTGCCAGCAGCCAACGGACAGGGAGCGGCTACACCTTC	CASSQRTGSGYTF
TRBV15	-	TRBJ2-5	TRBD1	TGTGCCACCAGCAGAGATCGGGACAGGGCGGAGACCCAGTACTTC	CATSRDRDRAETQYF
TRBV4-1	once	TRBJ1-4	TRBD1	TGCGCCAGCAGCCAACAGGGACAGGGTAGGGAAAAACTGTTTTTT	CASSQQGQGREKLFF
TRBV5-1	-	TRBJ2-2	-	TGCGCCAGCAGCTCGAACTATGCCCCCGGGGAGCTGTTTTTT	CASSSNYAPGELFF
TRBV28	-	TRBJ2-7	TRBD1	TGTGCCAGCAGTTTCGGGACAGGGGCCGTGGAGCAGTACTTC	CASSFGTGAVEQYF
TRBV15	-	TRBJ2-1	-	TGTGCCACCAGCAGAGATTTGGGGGCGATCTACAATGAGCAGTTCTTC	CATSRDLGAIYNEQFF
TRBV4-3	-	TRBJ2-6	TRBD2	TGCGCCAGCAGCCGAAACAGTGGGAGGGTTGGGGCCAGCGTCCTGACTTTC	CASSRNSGRVGASVLTF
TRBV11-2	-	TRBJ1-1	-	TGTGCCAGCAGCTCAATAGCGGGGGTGAACACTGAAGCTTTCTTT	CASSSIAGVNTEAFF
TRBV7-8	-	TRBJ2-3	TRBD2	TGTGCCAGCAGCTTACCTACTAGCGGGGGGGCAGGAGATACGCAGTATTTT	CASSLPTSGGAGDTQYF
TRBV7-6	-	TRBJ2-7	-	TGTGCCAGCAGCTCCACAAGCTACGAGCAGTACTTC	CASSSTSYEQYF
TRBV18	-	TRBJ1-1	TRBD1	TGTGCCAGCTCACCACCCAGCAGGGGGCTTGACACTGAAGCTTTCTTT	CASSPPSRGLDTEAFF
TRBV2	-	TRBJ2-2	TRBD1	TGTGCCAGCAGTGAAGCTACCAGGGGGCGGGACGGGGAGCTGTTTTTT	CASSEATRGRDGELFF
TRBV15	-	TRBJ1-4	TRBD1	TGTGCCACCAGCAGAGCTCGACAGGGCCGAGAAAAACTGTTTTTT	CATSRARQGREKLFF
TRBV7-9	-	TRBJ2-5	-	TGTGCCAGCAGCTTAGGAGGCTTACAAGAGACCCAGTACTTC	CASSLGGLQETQYF
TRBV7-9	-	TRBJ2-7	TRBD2	TGTGCCAGCAAGGGGCTAGCGGGGACTAACTACGAGCAGTACTTC	CASKGLAGTNYEQYF
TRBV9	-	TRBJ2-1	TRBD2	TGTGCCAGCAGCGTGGGGTCTGGACTAGCGGGCTACAATGAGCAGTTCTTC	CASSVGSGLAGYNEQFF
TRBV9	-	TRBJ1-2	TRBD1	TGTGCCAGCAGCGTTGGGACAGGGGAACACTATGGCTACACCTTC	CASSVGTGEHYGYTF
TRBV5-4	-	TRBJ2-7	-	TGTGCCAGCAGCTTCCGGGACACCTACGAGCAGTACTTC	CASSFRDTYEQYF
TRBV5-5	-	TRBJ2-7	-	TGTGCCAGCAGCACCTACTACGAGCAGTACTTC	CASSTYYEQYF
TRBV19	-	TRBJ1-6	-	TGTGCCAGTAGTACGCGGTTGGATTCACCCCTCCACTTT	CASSTRLDSPLHF
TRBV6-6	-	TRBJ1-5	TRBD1	TGTGCCAGCAGTTACACGGGGGACAGGGCTCAGCCCCAGCATTTT	CASSYTGDRAQPQHF
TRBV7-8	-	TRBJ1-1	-	TGTGCCAGCACCCTGCACAATGCAGGGGTTAGTACTGAAGCTTTCTTT	CASTLHNAGVSTEAFF
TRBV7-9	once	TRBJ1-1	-	TGTGCCAGCAGCATGACAGTTACTGAACGCACTGAAGCTTTCTTT	CASSMTVTERTEAFF
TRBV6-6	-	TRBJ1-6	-	TGTGCCGGGGCTAGTTCTGGTCAGACAAATTCACCCCTCCACTTT	CAGASSGQTNSPLHF
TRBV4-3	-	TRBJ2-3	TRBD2	TGCGCCAGCAGCCAAGGCCTTTTAGCGGGGAACACAGATACGCAGTATTTT	CASSQGLLAGNTDTQYF
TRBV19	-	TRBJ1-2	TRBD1	TGTGCCAGTAGTCGTCCGGGACAGGGGGCCCACTATGGCTACACCTTC	CASSRPGQGAHYGYTF
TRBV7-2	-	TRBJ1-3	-	TGTGCCAGCAGCACGACACTTACTGGAAACACCATATATTTT	CASSTTLTGNTIYF
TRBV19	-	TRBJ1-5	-	TGTGCCAGTAGTATAGATCAGGGCAGGGGCCCCCAGCATTTT	CASSIDQGRGPQHF
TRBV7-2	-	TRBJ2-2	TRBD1	TGTGCCAGCGAGACAGGGAGGAACACCGGGGAGCTGTTTTTT	CASETGRNTGELFF
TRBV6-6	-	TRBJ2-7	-	TGTGCCAGCAGTCGTCCTGGACAGAGGATCAACGAGCAGTACTTC	CASSRPGQRINEQYF
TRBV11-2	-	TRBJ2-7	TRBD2	TGTGCCAGCAGCTTAGGATACAGCGGGGCCCGCTCCTACGAGCAGTACTTC	CASSLGYSGARSYEQYF
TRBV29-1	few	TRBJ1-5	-	TGCAGCGTTGGGGCTAGCAATCAGCCCCAGCATTTT	CSVGASNQPQHF
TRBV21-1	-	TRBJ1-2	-	TGTGCCAGCAGTAGCAGGGGGAACTATGGCTACACCTTC	CASSSRGNYGYTF
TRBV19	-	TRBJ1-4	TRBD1	TGTGCCAGTAGATGTGAATCTTCAGGGGGCGGTGAGGAACTGTTTTTT	CASRCESSGGGEELFF